These 10 T cell receptor beta chains were sequenced from one sample in a study of blood T cell repertoires in COVID-19. Libraries were prepared by immunoSEQ multiplex PCR; TCRdb keeps only in-frame clonotypes and omits some of them. The sample shows around 25,000 clones, 86% of them seen only once. Sequencing input: peripheral blood. The source of these receptors is a man in his fifties with active COVID-19.

The chain links TRBV19 to TRBJ2-3, with 7 bases identical to TRBD2. The CDR3 has 16 residues. Germline values: CDR1 LNHDA, CDR2 SQIVND (reference sequence). J was trimmed by 2 bases and V by 5 bases; bases with no gene match: 10. CDR3 amino acids: CASSRLSGAPTDTQYF. In nucleotides, the CDR3 is TGTGCCAGTAGTCGCCTCAGCGGGGCCCCCACAGATACGCAGTATTTT.

The chain employs TRBV10-1 and TRBJ2-2, with D possibly being TRBD1 (5 bases). CDR1 and CDR2 from the germline V gene are WNHNN and SYGVQD (reference sequence). This CDR3 is 17 amino acids long. V lost 6 bases to trimming and J lost 3 bases, with 20 bases between them. The CDR3 DNA follows: TGCGCCAGCAGCTGCCTTCCGACAGAAATACACACCGGGGAGCTGTTTTTT. It translates to CASSCLPTEIHTGELFF.

The V and J genes are TRBV9 and TRBJ1-2; TRBD1 might be the D (5 bases). This CDR3 has 15 residues. V was pared by 4 bases and J by 1 base, with 14 bases between. Looked up from germline, CDR1 is SGDLS and CDR2 is YYNGEE. The CDR3 sequence is CASSLDSRNNYGYTF. The CDR3 region has the DNA TGTGCCAGCAGCCTTGACAGCCGTAATAACTATGGCTACACCTTC.

The chain employs TRBV7-2 and TRBJ1-2; D call uncertain. Germline V gene lookup returns CDR1 SGHTA and CDR2 FQGNSA. Trimming pared 1 base from V and 1 base from J, leaving 4 bases between. The CDR3 length is 13 residues. The CDR3 DNA follows: TGTGCCAGCAGCTTAGAGCGTAACTATGGCTACACCTTC. Translated: CASSLERNYGYTF.

The rearrangement uses TRBV7-9 and TRBJ2-3, with D tentatively TRBD1 (5 bases). The V gene's germline CDR1 is SEHNR and CDR2 FQNEAQ (reference sequence). There are 15 residues in the CDR3. V was pared by 6 bases and J by 9 bases, with 22 bases between. The CDR3 is CASSSGQIGHQTQYF. DNA for the CDR3: TGTGCCAGCAGTTCAGGGCAAATCGGACACCAGACGCAGTATTTT.

In its sample, this clone was seen once. J is TRBJ2-7 and V is TRBV7-9; TRBD1 matches 8 bases. Germline CDR1 is SEHNR and CDR2 is FQNEAQ (reference sequence). The length of the CDR3 is 15 residues. Unmatched junction bases numbered 3, after V lost 1 base and J lost 1 base. The CDR3 is CASSLGDRPSYEQYF. CDR3 in DNA: TGTGCCAGCAGCTTAGGGGACAGGCCTTCCTACGAGCAGTACTTC.

The chain employs TRBV7-9 and TRBJ1-4; D not certain. The germline CDR1 and CDR2 sequences are SEHNR and FQNEAQ (reference sequence). Trimming took off 2 bases at V and 5 bases at J, with 9 bases between the two ends. This CDR3 comprises 14 residues. The chain's CDR3 is CASSLRTENEKLFF. The CDR3, as DNA: TGTGCCAGCAGCTTAAGGACTGAAAATGAAAAACTGTTTTTT.

The chain is built from TRBV11-3 and TRBJ2-5, with a possible D match to TRBD1 (6 bases). The germline gives CDR1 SGHNT, CDR2 YENEEA. V lost 5 bases, J lost 5 bases, and 15 bases lay in between. The CDR3 spans 14 residues. The chain's CDR3 is CASSPRDKVETQYF. CDR3 bases: TGTGCCAGCAGCCCCCGGGACAAGGTGGAGACCCAGTACTTC.

The gene calls are TRBV5-1 and TRBJ1-4, with D unresolved. The CDR3 is 13 residues long. Deletions cut 5 bases from V and 3 bases from J, with 8 bases between. CDR1 and CDR2 (germline): SGHRS, YFSETQ. CDR3 in amino acids: CASRPGSNEKLFF. CDR3 DNA: TGCGCCAGCAGGCCGGGATCTAATGAAAAACTGTTTTTT. Filled out from reference TRBV5-1 and TRBJ1-4, the complete variable domain reads KAGVTQTPRYLIKTRGQQVTLSCSPISGHRSVSWYQQTPGQGLQFLFEYFSETQRNKGNFPGRFSGRQFSNSRSEMNVSTLELGDSALYLCASRPGSNEKLFFGSGTQLSVL.

The chain recombines TRBV4-1 with TRBJ2-7; maybe TRBD1 (6 bases). The length of the CDR3 is 12 residues. Trimming stripped 4 bases from V and 7 bases from J, with 11 bases between. The V gene's germline CDR1 is MGHRA and CDR2 YSYEKL. The CDR3 loop is CASSPDRGEQYF. Here the CDR3 DNA reads TGCGCCAGCAGCCCGGATAGGGGGGAGCAGTACTTC.